The present TCR beta chain was sequenced within a study of regulatory T cells in long-lasting Graves disease. Arm-PCR of CDR3 regions and iRepertoire HTBI primers were the basis on which TCR beta libraries were built. Source study methods: Identification yielded approximately 66 TRBV and 15 or so TRBJ segments across samples. Via MiXCR, TCRdb re-called the multiplex PCR reads, giving one row per CDR3 protein. TCRdb's processing, not the authors' own work, is the source of the V and J calls. The table lists about 380,000 distinct CDR3 sequences, roughly a sixth of them singletons, with about 20% in the top ten. This clonotype was seen at least ten times. Its antigen remains unknown. This CDR3 has 14 residues. The germline V and J ends were trimmed by 3 bases and 1 base, with 7 bases remaining between them. As to time point: newly diagnosed GD, antithyroid drugs for less than 3 months. Following extraction of RNA from PBMCs, that RNA was used to make the TCR library.

Overall study results and limits: Repertoires from persistent disease leaned toward TRBV28, TRBJ1-2 and TRBJ2-5.

Here the sequenced sample was peripheral blood mononuclear cells (PBMCs), taken at new diagnosis, from a patient treated with antithyroid drugs. V and J are TRBV12-3 or TRBV12-4 and TRBJ1-5; the D is unclear. This TCR was recovered from a female donor with Graves disease. The CDR3 reads CASSFDRSNQPQHF. The CDR3 region has the DNA TGTGCCAGCAGTTTTGACCGAAGCAATCAGCCCCAGCATTTT.